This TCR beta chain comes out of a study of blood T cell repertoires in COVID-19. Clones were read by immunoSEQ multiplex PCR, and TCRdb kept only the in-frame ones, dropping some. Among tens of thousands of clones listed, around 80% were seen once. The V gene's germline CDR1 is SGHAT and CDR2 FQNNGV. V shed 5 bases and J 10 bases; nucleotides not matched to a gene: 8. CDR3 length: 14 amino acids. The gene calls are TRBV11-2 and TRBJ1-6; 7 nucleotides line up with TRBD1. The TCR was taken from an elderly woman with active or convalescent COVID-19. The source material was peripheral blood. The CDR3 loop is CASSHGQVGSPLHF. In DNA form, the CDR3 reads TGTGCCAGCAGCCACGGACAGGTTGGCTCACCCCTCCACTTT.